The rows below give T cell receptor beta chains drawn from one sample of a study of T cell repertoires in aging, cancer and after chemotherapy. TCRdb analysed the multiplex PCR reads with MiXCR anew, one entry per CDR3 protein. The table has some 7,000 distinct CDR3 sequences, around 40% seen once. The sequencing input was blood. These receptors were obtained from a human donor in good health. The CDR3 runs from the conserved cysteine through the conserved F or W. A D gene is named only where the DNA matches it firmly. Some rows mark clone size as missing; the rest say once, few, many or name a class of expanded clone.

d_call	v_call	j_call	clone_size	cdr3_nt	cdr3_aa
.	TRBV19	TRBJ2-7	.	TGTGCCAGTAGTATAGGGGACGGACGCTCCTACGAGCAGTACTTC	CASSIGDGRSYEQYF
TRBD2	TRBV7-2	TRBJ2-3	.	TGTGCCAGCAGCTTATTGGGCCTTCAAGCGGGGGTCGCAGATACGCAGTATTTT	CASSLLGLQAGVADTQYF
.	TRBV6-5	TRBJ1-5	few	TGTGCCAGCAGGCACCCGAATCAGCCCCAGCATTTT	CASRHPNQPQHF
TRBD1	TRBV20-1	TRBJ1-6	.	TGCAGTGCTCCGCAGGGGGGAACGTTCCACTTT	CSAPQGGTFHF
TRBD2	TRBV6-5	TRBJ2-3	.	TGTGCCAGCACGGGGGGGGGGCCGACAGATACGCAGTATTTT	CASTGGGPTDTQYF
.	TRBV6-5	TRBJ2-7	few	TGTGCCAGCAGTCGACGTCCCGGCGAGCAGTACTTC	CASSRRPGEQYF
.	TRBV7-6	TRBJ2-7	.	TGTGCCAGCGCGGACGGACCGGCCGAGCAGTACTTC	CASADGPAEQYF
.	TRBV12-3/TRBV12-4	TRBJ2-1	few	TGTGCCAGCAGTTTATTGGGACGGAGCTACAATGAGCAGTTCTTC	CASSLLGRSYNEQFF
.	TRBV6-5	TRBJ1-2	few	TGTGCCAGCAGTGAAAAGGGGACCTATGGCTACACCTTC	CASSEKGTYGYTF
.	TRBV7-9	TRBJ2-5	.	TGTGCCAGCAGCTTAGTTGGCAACCAAGAGACCCAGTACTTC	CASSLVGNQETQYF
.	TRBV6-5	TRBJ2-5	.	TGTGCCAGCAGTCTCAGGGGCGAAGAGACCCAGTACTTC	CASSLRGEETQYF
TRBD1	TRBV6-5	TRBJ2-2	once	TGTGCCAGCACCAGACAGGGGGTAACCGGGGAGCTGTTTTTT	CASTRQGVTGELFF
.	TRBV12-3/TRBV12-4	TRBJ2-7	.	TGTGCCAGCAGTTCTCATTCCTACGAGCAGTACTTC	CASSSHSYEQYF
.	TRBV19	TRBJ2-3	few	TGCGGCTCCGGGCCGACCACAGATACGCAGTATTTT	CGSGPTTDTQYF
.	TRBV10-3	TRBJ2-5	.	TGTGCCATCAGGCCAGGGGAGCAAGAGACCCAGTACTTC	CAIRPGEQETQYF
.	TRBV7-2	TRBJ2-3	few	TGTGCCAGCAGTCCCGGGACGTCCAGCACAGATACGCAGTATTTT	CASSPGTSSTDTQYF